The sample holds a few counts of the clone carrying this T cell receptor beta chain. The antigen is undetermined. This sample is part of a study of T-cell memory formation after mild COVID-19. Study-wide findings and caveats: Shrinking CD4+ clones were chiefly CM and EM; CD8+ ones were chiefly EMRA. Contracting clones from day 15 to 85 showed balanced CD4/CD8; later expanders favored CD4+.

The trim removed 4 bases at V and 5 bases at J, leaving 18 bases unmatched. Germline CDR1 is MNHEY and CDR2 is SVGEGT. This CDR3 is 19 amino acids long. Libraries for TCRalpha and TCRbeta carried sample barcodes and unique molecular identifiers via 5'RACE. MiXCR was run by TCRdb on the 5' RACE reads, yielding one entry per CDR3 protein. The repertoire includes around 470,000 distinct CDR3 sequences, 15% to 25% of them detected once, and 7.5% to 10% sits in the top ten. The sample taken for sequencing was PBMCs or a T cell subset sorted from them (not recorded which). This clonotype originated in an adult woman who had mild COVID-19 (a few samples of this study predate the infection). Cell type and time point are not known. The rearrangement joins TRBV6-2 or TRBV6-3 to TRBJ2-5, with 11 nucleotides matching TRBD2. CDR3 in amino acids: CASSSGSPLAGVAGETQYF. In DNA, the CDR3 is TGTGCCAGCAGTTCAGGCTCCCCACTAGCGGGAGTAGCGGGGGAGACCCAGTACTTC.